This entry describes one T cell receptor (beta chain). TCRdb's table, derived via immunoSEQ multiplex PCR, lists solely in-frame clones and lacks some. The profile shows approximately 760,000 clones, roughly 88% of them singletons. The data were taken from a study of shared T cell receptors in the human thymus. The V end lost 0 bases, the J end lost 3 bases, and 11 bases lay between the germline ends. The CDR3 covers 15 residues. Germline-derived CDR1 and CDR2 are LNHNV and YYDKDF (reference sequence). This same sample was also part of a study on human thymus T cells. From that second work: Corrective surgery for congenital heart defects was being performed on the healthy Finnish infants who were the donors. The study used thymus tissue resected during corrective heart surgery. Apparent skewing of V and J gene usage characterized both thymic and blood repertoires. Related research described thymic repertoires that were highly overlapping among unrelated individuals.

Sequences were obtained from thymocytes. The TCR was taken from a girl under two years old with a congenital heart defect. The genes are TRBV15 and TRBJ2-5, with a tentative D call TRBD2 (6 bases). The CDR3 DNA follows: TGTGCCACCAGCAGAGAAAAGGGAGGAGAAGAGACCCAGTACTTC. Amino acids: CATSREKGGEETQYF.